These 9 T cell receptor beta chains originate from one sample sequenced in a study of control samples from healthy donors and cancer patients (TCRdb year 2020). The receptor library was made with the immunoSEQ multiplex PCR assay. The table comes from immuneACCESS by way of TCRdb, which keeps in-frame sequences with V and J called. Part of the clones is missing from these tables; in studies checked, under half for an unresolved V gene and the rest for unknown reasons. This sample gives 150,000 to 200,000 clones in total; 95% to 96% of them show up just once. 0.95% to 1.1% of the sample is in the top ten clones. The sample was blood. The receptor set was obtained from a woman aged 25 to 39 in good health.

The chain joins TRBV6-2 or TRBV6-3 to TRBJ2-7; D is perhaps TRBD1 (5 bases). The V end lost 6 bases, the J end lost 7 bases, and 16 bases lay between the germline ends. Looked up from germline, CDR1 is MNHEY and CDR2 is SVGEGT. This CDR3 is built from 13 residues. CDR3 sequence: CASSSQGSREQYF. The CDR3, as DNA: TGTGCCAGCAGCTCCCAGGGCTCCCGGGAGCAGTACTTC.

V gene TRBV7-8 combines with J gene TRBJ1-6; 7 bases are shared with TRBD1. Looked up from germline, CDR1 is SGHVS and CDR2 is FQNEAQ. The CDR3 extends over 15 amino acids. Losses at the gene ends were 0 bases for V and 4 bases for J; bases not matched to a gene: 0. CDR3 coding DNA: TGTGCCAGCAGCTTAGCGACAGGGTATAATTCACCCCTCCACTTT. This encodes CASSLATGYNSPLHF.

V usage is TRBV2 and J usage is TRBJ1-2, with D unclear. CDR3 length equals 13 residues. The germline V gene has CDR1 SNHLY and CDR2 FYNNEI. Trimming shortened V by 6 bases and J by 3 bases, and 11 bases separated the two germline ends. This chain's CDR3 is CASRPTDDYGYTF. The DNA of the CDR3 is TGTGCCAGCAGACCGACGGATGACTATGGCTACACCTTC.

The chain carries TRBV28 and TRBJ1-5; TRBD1 agrees at 7 bases. Germline V gene sequence: CDR1 MDHEN, CDR2 SYDVKM. This CDR3 has 14 amino acids. V was pared by 7 bases and J by 4 bases, with 7 bases of the junction left unmatched. The CDR3 DNA reads as TGTGCCAGCAAACAGGGGCGCGGAAATCAGCCCCAGCATTTT. Translating it yields CASKQGRGNQPQHF.

The chain links TRBV12-5 to TRBJ1-1; D is undetermined. This CDR3 is 15 amino acids long. Looked up from germline, CDR1 is LGHNT and CDR2 is FRNRAP. V dropped 0 bases and J dropped 1 base, with 9 bases sitting between them. CDR3 residues: CASGLVNGRNTEAFF. The CDR3 bases are TGTGCTAGTGGTTTGGTAAACGGCAGGAACACTGAAGCTTTCTTT.

The rearrangement links TRBV2 to TRBJ2-7; 8 bases agree with TRBD2. Germline trimming cut 7 bases from V and 3 bases from J; bases unmatched to any gene: 8. Germline V lookup: CDR1 SNHLY, CDR2 FYNNEI. The CDR3 is made up of 14 amino acids. Written as DNA, the CDR3 is TGTGCCAGCACCTCCGGGGGGGGAAACTACGAGCAGTACTTC. Residues: CASTSGGGNYEQYF.

V gene TRBV7-9 combines with J gene TRBJ1-2, with unresolved D. Germline V lookup: CDR1 SEHNR, CDR2 FQNEAQ (reference sequence). This CDR3 contains 14 residues. The germline V and J ends were trimmed by 5 bases and 4 bases, with 14 bases remaining between them. CDR3 in DNA: TGTGCCAGCAGCCTAGAGGGTCACTTCTATGGCTACACCTTC. It is translated as CASSLEGHFYGYTF.

This chain joins TRBV6-2 or TRBV6-3 and TRBJ2-1; D unclear. The CDR3 extends over 14 amino acids. CDR1 is MNHEY and CDR2 is SVGEGT in the germline V gene. Trimming removed 0 bases at V and 6 bases at J, with 9 bases between. The CDR3 DNA follows: TGTGCCAGCAGTTACTCTGGTTACTCCAATGAGCAGTTCTTC. Encoded protein: CASSYSGYSNEQFF.

J is TRBJ1-6 and V is TRBV21-1. TRBV21-1 is marked as a pseudogene. This CDR3 has 14 amino acids. The CDR3 is CASSKPLTDPPLHF. CDR3 nucleotide sequence: TGTGCCAGCAGCAAACCCCTGACTGACCCCCCCCTCCACTTT.